These 20 T cell receptor beta chains came from one sample sequenced in a study of T cells after yellow fever vaccination. TCRdb re-analysed the 5' RACE reads in MiXCR, keeping a single row per CDR3 protein. Here the sample spans about 320,000 distinct CDR3 sequences, around 4.4% being singletons. Source: PBMCs, taken 15 days after the yellow fever booster vaccination. The origin of the receptors is a man aged 18-30 years who received the YFV17D yellow fever vaccine.

As concerns this clonotype: A much larger clone is a single base away; this may be a read error. The chain couples TRBV9 to TRBJ2-5; 7 bases align to TRBD2. Germline values: CDR1 SGDLS, CDR2 YYNGEE. This CDR3 spans 14 amino acids. V lost 3 bases and J lost 2; bases outside the gene matches: 4. Here the CDR3 reads CASSGAAGQETQYF. The CDR3 DNA is TGTGCCAGCAGCGGCGCAGCGGGGCAAGAGACCCAGTACTTC. Full variable domain (missing parts from reference TRBV9 and TRBJ2-5): DSGVTQTPKHLITATGQRVTLRCSPRSGDLSVYWYQQSLDQGLQFLIQYYNGEERAKGNILERFSAQQFPDLHSELNLSSLELGDSALYFCASSGAAGQETQYFGPGTRLLVL.

This clonotype occurred many times. The V gene is TRBV7-3, the J gene TRBJ1-5, with unresolved D. The CDR3 consists of 15 residues. The germline V gene encodes CDR1 SGHTA and CDR2 FQGTGA. The ends were cut back, 6 bases at V and 2 bases at J, with 14 bases in the middle. CDR3 bases: TGTGCCAGCAGGCCCGAAGGTAAGGGCAATCAGCCCCAGCATTTT. Encoded protein: CASRPEGKGNQPQHF.

This chain links TRBV7-9 with TRBJ1-1; 7 bases map to TRBD1. CDR1 SEHNR and CDR2 FQNEAQ come from the germline V gene (reference sequence). The CDR3 contains 14 residues. V dropped 5 bases and J dropped 1; count of bases not matched to a gene: 4. The DNA for the CDR3 is TGTGCCAGCAGCGTCGGACAGGCGAACACTGAAGCTTTCTTT. It specifies CASSVGQANTEAFF.

The rearrangement joins TRBV29-1 to TRBJ2-3; 15 nucleotides line up with TRBD2. The J segment lost 6 bases and the V segment lost 4 bases, leaving 5 bases of the junction unmatched. The germline V gene encodes CDR1 SQVTM and CDR2 ANQGSEA. There are 15 residues in the CDR3. The DNA for the CDR3 is TGCAGCGTTGCCTGGACTAGCGGGGGGGATGATACGCAGTATTTT. Translated, it gives CSVAWTSGGDDTQYF.

This chain links TRBV21-1 with TRBJ2-7; the table's D call TRBD2 went unverified against the DNA. TRBV21-1 is termed a pseudogene. The CDR3 has 16 residues. In DNA, the CDR3 is TGTGCCAGCAGCCCGAGGACAAGCGGGGGGGATTACGAGCAGTACTTC. Residues: CASSPRTSGGDYEQYF.

This clonotype was recorded a few times. The chain joins TRBV5-5 to TRBJ2-3, with 7 bases matching TRBD1. The junction had 6 bases not matched to a gene; V was cut back by 4 bases and J by 1 base. The CDR3 totals 15 residues. CDR1 and CDR2 (germline): SGHKS, YYEKEE (reference sequence). CDR3 in DNA: TGTGCCAGCAGCCCCCAGACAGGGCGCACAGATACGCAGTATTTT. Amino acid sequence: CASSPQTGRTDTQYF. Supplemented by reference TRBV5-5 and TRBJ2-3, the full variable domain reads DAGVTQSPTHLIKTRGQQVTLRCSPISGHKSVSWYQQVLGQGPQFIFQYYEKEERGRGNFPDRFSARQFPNYSSELNVNALLLGDSALYLCASSPQTGRTDTQYFGPGTRLTVL.

The chain recombines TRBV11-3 with TRBJ2-2, with 7 positions matching TRBD1. V trimming: 5 bases; J trimming: 3 bases; junction bases outside the gene matches: 9. The CDR3 covers 16 residues. Germline V gene lookup returns CDR1 SGHNT and CDR2 YENEEA. The DNA of the CDR3 is TGTGCCAGCAGCCTCTCCGACAGGGATGACACCGGGGAGCTGTTTTTT. This codes for CASSLSDRDDTGELFF.

This clonotype was detected ten times or more. J is TRBJ1-1 and V is TRBV4-2; possible D gene TRBD1, 5 bases. The CDR3 has 15 amino acids. The germline CDR1 and CDR2 sequences are LGHNA and YNFKEQ. V lost 4 bases, J lost 11 bases, and 23 bases lay in between. The CDR3 reads CASSLLDGTPVEAFF. The CDR3 DNA sequence: TGTGCCAGCAGCCTACTCGACGGGACCCCCGTCGAGGCTTTCTTT.

This clonotype has more than one count but fewer than ten. The V and J genes are TRBV11-2 and TRBJ1-6, with D hard to call. There are 14 residues in the CDR3. The germline gives CDR1 SGHAT, CDR2 FQNNGV. Trimming shortened V by 1 base and J by 7 bases, and 8 bases separated the two germline ends. CDR3 in amino acids: CASSLAPMNSPLHF. As DNA, the CDR3 is TGTGCCAGCAGCTTAGCCCCGATGAATTCACCCCTCCACTTT.

This clonotype was seen ten or more times. The rearrangement joins TRBV7-2 to TRBJ2-2, with 12 bases that match TRBD2. Germline CDR1 SGHTA, CDR2 FQGNSA. This CDR3 has 17 amino acids. V lost 5 bases to trimming and J lost 4 bases; unmatched junction nucleotides: 8. The CDR3 loop is CASSIGGGLAGTGELFF. CDR3 nucleotides: TGTGCCAGCAGCATTGGAGGGGGACTAGCGGGCACCGGGGAGCTGTTTTTT.

Ten or more counts support this clonotype. Written as DNA, the CDR3 is TGTGCCAGCAGCTTCCCAGGCGTGGAGACCCAGTACTTC. Translation gives CASSFPGVETQYF. The chain recombines TRBV7-9 with TRBJ2-5; D unclear. Trimming took off 3 bases at V and 5 bases at J, with 10 bases between the two ends. The CDR3 spans 13 residues. CDR1 is SEHNR and CDR2 is FQNEAQ in the germline V gene (reference sequence).

This clonotype has at least ten counts. The rearrangement uses TRBV20-1 and TRBJ1-1; D is unclear. Germline CDR1 is DFQATT and CDR2 is SNEGSKA (reference sequence). V was cut by 0 bases and J by 9 bases, with 11 bases left in between. This CDR3 is built from 12 residues. The chain's CDR3 is CSARESGVKAFF. DNA of the CDR3: TGCAGTGCTAGAGAAAGCGGGGTAAAAGCTTTCTTT.

This clonotype was detected many times. The chain links TRBV20-1 to TRBJ2-7, with 7 bases fitting TRBD1. Germline-derived CDR1 and CDR2 are DFQATT and SNEGSKA (reference sequence). CDR3 length equals 10 residues. The CDR3 reads CSTGDYEQYV. The CDR3, as DNA: TGCAGCACAGGGGACTACGAGCAGTACGTC.

This clonotype has ten or more counts. The chain joins TRBV12-3 or TRBV12-4 to TRBJ2-3; D gene ambiguous. The V and J ends lost 4 bases and 4 bases respectively, with 12 bases between them. The CDR3 extends over 14 amino acids. CDR3 loop: CASSSPSYPDTQYF. The DNA for the CDR3 is TGTGCCAGCAGTTCGCCGTCCTATCCAGATACGCAGTATTTT.

This chain joins TRBV5-1 and TRBJ1-1; TRBD1 is a possible D gene (6 bases). Germline lookup yields CDR1 SGHRS and CDR2 YFSETQ. Trimming shortened V by 4 bases and J by 2 bases, and 18 bases separated the two germline ends. This CDR3 spans 16 amino acids. CDR3 residues: CASSPWGRGGNTEAFF. CDR3 DNA: TGCGCCAGCAGCCCATGGGGGCGGGGAGGCAACACTGAAGCTTTCTTT.

The chain couples TRBV24-1 to TRBJ2-5; D gene unclear. Germline V gene lookup returns CDR1 KGHDR and CDR2 SFDVKD. The V end was cut by 4 bases, the J end by 6 bases, with 8 bases between. The CDR3 loop spans 12 amino acids. DNA of the CDR3: TGTGCCACCAGTGACGTGACAAAGACCCAGTACTTC. Translating gives CATSDVTKTQYF.

This clonotype was observed a handful of times. The chain recombines TRBV9 with TRBJ1-1; D is possibly TRBD1 (5 bases). This CDR3 is 15 amino acids long. Deletions cut 2 bases from V and 1 base from J, with 12 bases between. Germline CDR1 reads SGDLS; CDR2 reads YYNGEE. The CDR3 reads CASSVGGYPNTEAFF. CDR3 sequence (DNA): TGTGCCAGCAGCGTCGGGGGGTATCCGAACACTGAAGCTTTCTTT.

This clonotype was recorded many times. The V and J genes are TRBV5-1 and TRBJ2-7; D not resolved. Germline assignment: CDR1 SGHRS and CDR2 YFSETQ. This CDR3 has 13 amino acids. Trimming removed 0 bases from V and 3 bases from J, with 7 bases in between. In nucleotides, the CDR3 is TGCGCCAGCAGCTTGGAGCCAGACTACGAGCAGTACGTC. This codes for CASSLEPDYEQYV.

This clonotype showed up many times. The V and J genes are TRBV5-1 and TRBJ2-7, with D unresolved. Trimming removed 0 bases from V and 1 base from J, with 8 bases in between. This CDR3 is built from 14 residues. Germline CDR1 is SGHRS and CDR2 is YFSETQ. CDR3 in amino acids: CASSLESGSYEQYF. DNA of the CDR3: TGCGCCAGCAGCTTGGAATCGGGTTCCTACGAGCAGTACTTC. Based on the CDR3 plus reference TRBV5-1 and TRBJ2-7, the full variable domain is KAGVTQTPRYLIKTRGQQVTLSCSPISGHRSVSWYQQTPGQGLQFLFEYFSETQRNKGNFPGRFSGRQFSNSRSEMNVSTLELGDSALYLCASSLESGSYEQYFGPGTRLTVT.

At least ten counts were recorded for this clonotype. The chain couples TRBV7-6 to TRBJ1-1; TRBD1 matches 7 bases. Germline-derived CDR1 and CDR2 are SGHVS and FNYEAQ. This CDR3 is 15 amino acids long. V shed 5 bases, J shed 4 bases, and the junction held 10 bases outside the gene matches. As DNA, the CDR3 is TGTGCCAGCAGCCCCCCCAAGGCAGGGGGCACTGAAGCTTTCTTT. It specifies CASSPPKAGGTEAFF.